This T cell receptor (beta chain) was profiled in a study of shared clonotypes between healthy human individuals. Turning to the study itself: A couple of female and a few male donors aged 18 to 49 were enrolled.

Libraries were prepared by immunoSEQ multiplex PCR; TCRdb keeps only in-frame clonotypes and omits some of them. The sample lists hundreds of thousands of clones; 90% to 95% were seen once. As for this clone: Its antigen is not identified.

Positively selected for CCR7, the CD45RO-negative cells used as naive CD8 cells excluded terminally differentiated effector memory CD45RA+ cells. All participating donors were Caucasian adults from Nashville, Tennessee. Whole-study results and caveats: A handful of donors shared around 5.2% of their naive CD4 clonotypes.

The sample comprised naive CD8+ T cells sorted from blood. This sequence originates from a young man in good health.

The CDR3 region has the DNA TGTGCCAGCAGCGACCCTTCCACTGAAGCTTTCTTT. Translation gives CASSDPSTEAFF. The V gene is TRBV28, the J gene TRBJ1-1, with no clear D. The V gene's germline CDR1 is MDHEN and CDR2 SYDVKM. This CDR3 region has 12 residues. V was shortened by 6 bases and J by 4 bases, with 9 bases between the two germline ends.